Each of the 10 T cell receptor beta chains below was sequenced from the same sample in a study of CD8 T cells in ankylosing spondylitis. TCRdb ran MiXCR on the 5' RACE reads and lists one entry per CDR3 protein. Of some 87,000 distinct CDR3 sequences listed, just under 9% were seen once; the top ten hold roughly 4.6%. The sequenced material came from blood, either unsorted or a sorted T cell fraction (not recorded which). The receptors come from a male donor with ankylosing spondylitis or in good health (not recorded which).

This clonotype was seen repeatedly, ten times or more. The chain uses TRBV9 and TRBJ1-1; possibly TRBD1 for D (6 bases). The CDR3 sequence is 17 residues long. With 3 bases removed from V and 6 bases from J, the gap between germline ends came to 24 bases. Looked up from germline, CDR1 is SGDLS and CDR2 is YYNGEE. As DNA, the CDR3 is TGTGCCAGCAGCGCCACAGGGTTTAGGGGACAAGGGTCTGAAGCTTTCTTT. Protein product: CASSATGFRGQGSEAFF.

This clonotype showed up many times. The V gene is TRBV5-1, the J gene TRBJ2-5; 10 nucleotides line up with TRBD2. The CDR3 runs to 17 residues. V shed 1 base, J shed 0 bases, and the junction held 6 bases outside the gene matches. The V gene's germline CDR1 is SGHRS and CDR2 YFSETQ. CDR3 residues: CASSLTSGAQYQETQYF. The CDR3 DNA is TGCGCCAGCAGCTTGACTAGCGGGGCCCAGTACCAAGAGACCCAGTACTTC.

In this sample, this clonotype turned up many times. The rearrangement links TRBV12-3 or TRBV12-4 to TRBJ2-2, with TRBD2 as a possible D gene (6 bases). The CDR3 is 13 residues long. V was trimmed by 2 bases and J by 6 bases, leaving 7 bases between them. CDR3 nucleotides: TGTGCCAGCAGTTTAACGGGGGCCGGGGAGCTGTTTTTT. Protein sequence: CASSLTGAGELFF.

J is TRBJ2-1 and V is TRBV19; the match to TRBD2 covers 9 bases. The CDR3 is made up of 19 amino acids. The V gene end was trimmed by 1 base and the J gene end by 0 bases; junction bases not matched to a gene: 10. The germline gives CDR1 LNHDA, CDR2 SQIVND (reference sequence). In DNA form, the CDR3 reads TGTGCCAGTAGTATAGTAGCAGCGGGGGGACTGAGCTCCTACAATGAGCAGTTCTTC. Amino acid sequence: CASSIVAAGGLSSYNEQFF.

The chain combines TRBV5-1 with TRBJ2-5, with a tentative D call TRBD1 (6 bases). Germline lookup yields CDR1 SGHRS and CDR2 YFSETQ. V was pared by 4 bases and J by 1 base, with 14 bases between. The CDR3 is 15 amino acids. CDR3 sequence (DNA): TGCGCCAGCAGCCGGGCTTCGACAGGCCAAGAGACCCAGTACTTC. Translation gives CASSRASTGQETQYF.

This clonotype has a handful of counts. A read error may explain this, as a much larger clone is one base away. The chain recombines TRBV3-1 with TRBJ1-5, with D tentatively TRBD1 (5 bases). CDR1 is LGHDT, CDR2 YNNKEL, per germline (reference sequence). The CDR3 is 17 residues long. The CDR3 bases are TGTGCCAGCACCCAAGAATGGGACTTGATTAGCAATCAGCCCCAGCATTTT. Its protein product is CASTQEWDLISNQPQHF.

In this sample, this clonotype turned up a few times. This rearrangement joins TRBV7-9 to TRBJ1-1, with D hard to call. Between the trimmed V and J ends, which lost 1 base and 5 bases, there was a span of 5 bases. The V gene's germline CDR1 is SEHNR and CDR2 FQNEAQ (reference sequence). This CDR3 has 12 residues. In nucleotides, the CDR3 is TGTGCCAGCAGCTTAGGGGAGACTGAAGCTTTCTTT. It yields the protein CASSLGETEAFF.

This clonotype was seen ten or more times. The V gene is TRBV5-1, the J gene TRBJ2-2, with D perhaps TRBD1 or TRBD2 (6 bases each). The CDR3 has 15 amino acids. V lost 2 bases, J lost 4 bases, and 12 bases lay in between. CDR1 SGHRS and CDR2 YFSETQ come from the germline V gene. The chain's CDR3 is CASSFGGPSTGELFF. The CDR3 coding sequence is TGCGCCAGCAGCTTTGGGGGGCCGAGCACCGGGGAGCTGTTTTTT.

This clonotype was seen at least ten times. J is TRBJ1-1 and V is TRBV5-1, with a possible D match to TRBD1 (6 bases). V was clipped by 4 bases and J by 4 bases, with 11 bases between them. This CDR3 region has 13 residues. CDR1 is SGHRS, CDR2 YFSETQ, per germline. Here the CDR3 reads CASSLWDITEAFF. The CDR3 DNA follows: TGCGCCAGCAGCCTATGGGACATCACTGAAGCTTTCTTT.

The chain employs TRBV7-4 and TRBJ1-2; possibly TRBD1 for D (5 bases). CDR1 is SGHVT and CDR2 is SQSDAQ in the germline V gene. The V end lost 10 bases, the J end lost 1 base, and 25 bases lay between the germline ends. This CDR3 comprises 17 residues. The CDR3 is CATTQAGSGTFNYGYTF. The CDR3 DNA is TGTGCCACCACCCAAGCTGGTTCCGGGACCTTTAACTATGGCTACACCTTC.